The 30 T cell receptor beta chains reported below all come from one sample, sequenced in a study of blood T cell repertoires in COVID-19. The table came from immunoSEQ multiplex PCR; TCRdb's copy has only in-frame clones and leaves some out. The table lists around 280,000 clones, around 86% of them singletons. Sequenced input: peripheral blood. Source of these receptors: a man aged 65 to 85 with acute or convalescent COVID-19.

The table lists this clone with a few counts. The V call is TRBV28, the J call TRBJ2-7, with D possibly TRBD2 on 6 matching bases. CDR1 MDHEN and CDR2 SYDVKM come from the germline V gene. CDR3 length equals 15 residues. V was trimmed by 6 bases and J by 4 bases, leaving 19 bases between them. For the CDR3, the DNA is TGTGCCAGCAGGAATCTCGGGACTCCCGTGTACGAGCAGTACTTC. Its translation is CASRNLGTPVYEQYF.

The chain employs TRBV3-1 (or the pseudogene TRBV3-2) and TRBJ2-1, with D unclear. The CDR3 is made up of 14 amino acids. Per germline, CDR1 LGHDT and CDR2 YNNKEL (reference sequence). Trimming shortened V by 3 bases and J by 7 bases, and 13 bases separated the two germline ends. CDR3: CASSQLEGVNEQFF. CDR3 coding DNA: TGTGCCAGCAGCCAGCTTGAAGGAGTGAATGAGCAGTTCTTC.

The chain joins TRBV12-3 or TRBV12-4 to TRBJ2-1, with no clear D. The CDR3 extends over 13 amino acids. Trimming shortened V by 1 base and J by 10 bases, and 11 bases separated the two germline ends. CDR3 region: CASSLEDRSEQFF. The CDR3, as DNA: TGTGCCAGCAGTTTAGAGGATCGGAGCGAGCAGTTCTTC.

V is TRBV4-3 and J is TRBJ2-7; D perhaps matches TRBD2 (5 bases). Germline V lookup: CDR1 LGHNA, CDR2 YSLEER. This CDR3 has 13 residues. With 0 bases removed from V and 9 bases from J, the gap between germline ends came to 12 bases. The CDR3 coding sequence is TGCGCCAGCAGCCAAGATTTCGGGGTAGGGCAGTACTTC. Translated: CASSQDFGVGQYF.

The V call is TRBV5-6, the J call TRBJ2-5; a weak D match, TRBD1 (7 bases). V was clipped by 4 bases and J by 5 bases, with 15 bases between them. This CDR3 has 14 residues. Germline V gene sequence: CDR1 SGHDT, CDR2 YYEEEE. CDR3: CASSAGQPGETQYF. The CDR3 DNA follows: TGTGCCAGCAGCGCGGGACAGCCGGGGGAGACCCAGTACTTC.

The CDR3 reads CASSSRTGNLGDTQYF. The CDR3 coding sequence is TGCGCCAGCAGTTCACGGACAGGGAATTTGGGAGATACGCAGTATTTT. The V call is TRBV5-1, the J call TRBJ2-3; 8 nucleotides agree with TRBD1. This CDR3 contains 16 residues. CDR1 and CDR2 (germline): SGHRS, YFSETQ. V dropped 5 bases and J dropped 5; count of bases not matched to a gene: 13.

The chain recombines TRBV7-2 with TRBJ2-5, with 8 positions matching TRBD1. Trimming took 5 bases from V and 5 from J; bases not matched to a gene: 7. Germline CDR1 is SGHTA and CDR2 is FQGNSA. The CDR3 extends over 14 amino acids. CDR3 bases: TGTGCCAGCAGCCCCAACAGGGGGTGGGAGACCCAGTACTTC. Translating gives CASSPNRGWETQYF.

J is TRBJ1-1 and V is TRBV11-2; the match to TRBD1 covers 7 bases. J lost 1 base, V lost 5 bases, and 1 base had no gene match. This CDR3 region has 13 residues. CDR1 and CDR2 from the germline V gene are SGHAT and FQNNGV. The CDR3 protein is CASSRDRNTEAFF. CDR3 coding DNA: TGTGCCAGCAGCCGGGACAGGAACACTGAAGCTTTCTTT.

This chain links TRBV12-5 with TRBJ1-4, with D unresolved. V shed 0 bases and J shed 6 bases, with 14 bases lying between them. Per the germline V gene, CDR1 is LGHNT and CDR2 is FRNRAP. The CDR3 is made up of 16 amino acids. The CDR3 DNA follows: TGTGCTAGTGGTTTGGTACGACCCAGGAGGGATGAAAAACTGTTTTTT. It yields the protein CASGLVRPRRDEKLFF.

This clone was found once. CDR3 DNA: TGCAGCGTTTACGACAGGGGTGGAGGCGAGCAGTACTTC. As protein: CSVYDRGGGEQYF. The V and J genes are TRBV29-1 and TRBJ2-7; TRBD1 agrees at 8 bases. This CDR3 region has 13 residues. J was trimmed by 6 bases and V by 5 bases; bases with no gene match: 9. Germline V lookup: CDR1 SQVTM, CDR2 ANQGSEA.

The chain uses TRBV19 and TRBJ2-1; 7 bases map to TRBD2. The CDR3 is made up of 15 amino acids. CDR1 and CDR2 (germline): LNHDA, SQIVND (reference sequence). J was trimmed by 7 bases and V by 3 bases; bases with no gene match: 9. The CDR3 region is CASSMSAGEGNEQFF. The CDR3 DNA follows: TGTGCCAGTAGTATGTCTGCGGGAGAGGGGAATGAGCAGTTCTTC.

V gene TRBV25-1 combines with J gene TRBJ2-1; 12 nucleotides agree with TRBD2. The CDR3 is 15 amino acids. Germline values: CDR1 MGHDK, CDR2 SYGVNS. V shed 6 bases, J shed 4 bases, and the junction held 4 bases outside the gene matches. CDR3 sequence: CASRRGLAGYNEQFF. For the CDR3, the DNA is TGTGCCAGCAGGAGGGGACTAGCGGGTTACAATGAGCAGTTCTTC. The variable domain in full, with the rest retrieved from reference TRBV25-1 and TRBJ2-1, is EADIYQTPRYLVIGTGKKITLECSQTMGHDKMYWYQQDPGMELHLIHYSYGVNSTEKGDLSSESTVSRIRTEHFPLTLESARPSHTSQYLCASRRGLAGYNEQFFGPGTRLTVL.

The CDR3 is CASSTGQGVPYEQYF. The CDR3 nucleotides read TGTGCCAGTAGTACGGGACAGGGGGTCCCCTACGAGCAGTACTTC. V and J are TRBV19 and TRBJ2-7, with TRBD1 matching over 11 bases. The CDR3 is made up of 15 amino acids. CDR1 and CDR2 (germline): LNHDA, SQIVND (reference sequence). After removal of 4 bases from V and 2 bases from J, the junction contained 4 bases not matched to a gene.

The chain has TRBV4-1 and TRBJ2-5, with D tentatively TRBD1 (5 bases). Germline V gives CDR1 MGHRA, CDR2 YSYEKL. V lost 1 base and J lost 1, with 10 bases in between. The CDR3 length is 15 residues. As DNA, the CDR3 is TGCGCCAGCAGCCAAGCAGGGTTATTCCAAGAGACCCAGTACTTC. This encodes CASSQAGLFQETQYF.

The chain recombines TRBV7-2 with TRBJ1-4, with D unresolved. Germline V gene data show CDR1 as SGHTA and CDR2 as FQGNSA. The CDR3 is 12 amino acids. The V gene lost 4 bases and the J gene lost 13 bases, with 13 bases spanning the gap. The CDR3 here is CASSSPPGGLFF. The CDR3 DNA reads TGTGCCAGCAGCTCTCCCCCGGGTGGACTGTTTTTT.

The chain employs TRBV9 and TRBJ1-3; no firm D call. V gave up 0 bases and J gave up 0 bases, with 16 bases separating them. The CDR3 covers 18 residues. Germline values: CDR1 SGDLS, CDR2 YYNGEE. The CDR3 is CASSVGGIGSSSGNTIYF. CDR3 DNA sequence: TGTGCCAGCAGCGTAGGAGGAATCGGCAGCTCCTCTGGAAACACCATATATTTT.

The V call is TRBV3-1 (or the pseudogene TRBV3-2), the J call TRBJ2-3; 7 bases are shared with TRBD2. Trimming took 4 bases from V and 2 from J; bases not matched to a gene: 3. This CDR3 is built from 14 residues. Looked up from germline, CDR1 is LGHDT and CDR2 is YNNKEL (reference sequence). CDR3 loop: CASSPGTTTDTQYF. DNA for the CDR3: TGTGCCAGCAGCCCCGGGACTACCACAGATACGCAGTATTTT.

The chain carries TRBV4-3 and TRBJ1-5, with 8 bases lining up with TRBD1. V was pared by 0 bases and J by 5 bases, with 3 bases of the junction left unmatched. The CDR3 consists of 15 residues. Germline V gives CDR1 LGHNA, CDR2 YSLEER. The CDR3: CASSQDGQGDQPQHF. DNA for the CDR3: TGCGCCAGCAGCCAAGATGGACAGGGAGATCAGCCCCAGCATTTT.

The chain is built from TRBV7-8 and TRBJ2-7; 8 nucleotides match TRBD1. The germline V gene has CDR1 SGHVS and CDR2 FQNEAQ. The trim removed 3 bases at V and 2 bases at J, leaving 3 bases unmatched. There are 14 residues in the CDR3. The CDR3 protein is CASSLTGVAYEQYF. CDR3 nucleotides: TGTGCCAGCAGCTTGACAGGGGTGGCCTACGAGCAGTACTTC.

The chain couples TRBV6-1 to TRBJ2-5; weak D call: TRBD1 (6 bases). Germline CDR1 MNHNS, CDR2 SASEGT. This CDR3 has 13 amino acids. The V end lost 1 base, the J end lost 10 bases, and 13 bases lay between the germline ends. This CDR3 is CASSEVGGSIQYF. In nucleotides, the CDR3 is TGTGCCAGCAGTGAAGTAGGGGGATCGATCCAGTACTTC.

This rearrangement joins TRBV28 to TRBJ1-1; 7 nucleotides align to TRBD1. The V gene's germline CDR1 is MDHEN and CDR2 SYDVKM. The CDR3 consists of 12 residues. V was clipped by 6 bases and J by 8 bases; unmatched bases: 6. The CDR3 DNA reads as TGTGCCAGCAGGGGCTCGGGACAGGAAGCTTTCTTT. Residues: CASRGSGQEAFF.

This clone was recorded a few times. The chain is built from TRBV12-3 or TRBV12-4 and TRBJ1-2, with 9 positions matching TRBD1. The J segment lost 7 bases and the V segment lost 6 bases, leaving 6 bases of the junction unmatched. The CDR3 sequence is 13 residues long. Here the CDR3 DNA reads TGTGCCAGCAGCCTGGGACAGGGCAGTGGCTACACCTTC. It specifies CASSLGQGSGYTF.

The chain has TRBV2 and TRBJ2-6, with D possibly TRBD2 on 5 matching bases. The CDR3 is 15 residues long. V lost 4 bases and J lost 4, with 11 bases in between. Germline V gene data show CDR1 as SNHLY and CDR2 as FYNNEI. The CDR3 sequence: CASSASGYGANVLTF. The CDR3 DNA follows: TGTGCCAGCAGTGCCTCGGGATACGGGGCCAACGTCCTGACTTTC.

This clone is a singleton in its sample. The chain is built from TRBV2 and TRBJ1-5, with D uncertain. The CDR3 runs 13 residues. Germline V gives CDR1 SNHLY, CDR2 FYNNEI. V lost 6 bases and J lost 3, with 9 bases in between. This chain's CDR3 is CASRGHLNQPQHF. The CDR3 DNA reads TGTGCCAGCAGGGGCCATCTCAATCAGCCCCAGCATTTT.

The chain uses TRBV4-2 and TRBJ2-7; D not resolved. Germline V gene data show CDR1 as LGHNA and CDR2 as YNFKEQ. The germline V and J ends were trimmed by 0 bases and 2 bases, with 14 bases remaining between them. The CDR3 extends over 16 amino acids. The CDR3 region has the DNA TGTGCCAGCAGCCAAGATTTTCGCGGTAACGCCTACGAGCAGTACTTC. It is translated as CASSQDFRGNAYEQYF.

This clone came up a few times. The V gene is TRBV5-1, the J gene TRBJ1-3, with D hard to call. Between the trimmed V and J ends, which lost 1 base and 2 bases, there was a span of 16 bases. The germline CDR1 and CDR2 sequences are SGHRS and YFSETQ. CDR3 length: 17 residues. This chain's CDR3 is CASSLSGAPEAGNTIYF. In nucleotides, the CDR3 is TGCGCCAGCAGCTTGAGCGGAGCCCCCGAAGCTGGAAACACCATATATTTT.

The rearrangement joins TRBV28 to TRBJ1-2, with D possibly TRBD1 on 6 matching bases. Between the trimmed V and J ends, which lost 3 bases and 7 bases, there was a span of 12 bases. This CDR3 is built from 13 residues. Looked up from germline, CDR1 is MDHEN and CDR2 is SYDVKM. The CDR3 loop is CASSLTGSSGYTF. The CDR3 coding sequence is TGTGCCAGCAGTTTGACAGGAAGCTCTGGCTACACCTTC.

V gene TRBV10-2 combines with J gene TRBJ2-3, with TRBD2 matching 13 bases. This CDR3 contains 16 residues. V was pared by 3 bases and J by 3 bases, with 3 bases of the junction left unmatched. Germline V gene lookup returns CDR1 WSHSY and CDR2 SAAADI. CDR3 protein: CASSEGLAGVTDTQYF. The CDR3 region has the DNA TGCGCCAGCAGTGAAGGACTAGCGGGAGTAACAGATACGCAGTATTTT.

V usage is TRBV4-1 and J usage is TRBJ2-1, with 13 bases fitting TRBD2. The V segment lost 3 bases and the J segment 1 base; nucleotides outside the gene matches: 12. The CDR3 consists of 20 residues. Germline-derived CDR1 and CDR2 are MGHRA and YSYEKL. Here the CDR3 reads CASSQDTGTSGVRSYNEQFF. The CDR3, as DNA: TGCGCCAGCAGCCAGGATACCGGGACTAGCGGGGTACGATCCTACAATGAGCAGTTCTTC.

The chain has TRBV24-1 and TRBJ2-3, with D hard to call. Trimming removed 1 base from V and 6 bases from J, with 13 bases in between. Germline assignment: CDR1 KGHDR and CDR2 SFDVKD. The CDR3 covers 15 residues. The CDR3 DNA follows: TGTGCCACCAGTGATTTATATGCAGGTATTGATACGCAGTATTTT. Protein product: CATSDLYAGIDTQYF.